Here is one T cell receptor (beta chain) with its context. Its cognate antigen is unknown. The data stem from a study of T cell clonotyping in hematopoietic cell transplantation. Turning to the study itself: Pretransplant recipient samples were taken after cytoreduction.

V gave up 1 base and J gave up 0 bases; unmatched junction bases: 4. The CDR3 has 18 amino acids. Per the germline V gene, CDR1 is LNHDA and CDR2 is SQIVND (reference sequence). Using immunoSEQ multiplex PCR, the repertoire was profiled, and TCRdb retains in-frame clones only, with some absent. The sample includes 20,000 or so clones, 75% to 90% seen only once; the top ten take about 3.5%. Sample time point: recipient sample about 28 days before transplant, after cytoreduction. Recipient blood drawn about 28 days pretransplant and days 30, 100, 180 after. Study conclusions and caveats: Pathologically expanded recipient clonotypes increased progressively from day 30 to day 180 as diversity fell. Without cell sorting, CD4 versus CD8 contributions remain unresolved.

The starting material was peripheral blood mononuclear cells, obtained before stem cell transplant. The rearrangement links TRBV19 to TRBJ2-1; 12 bases are a match to TRBD2. The clonotype originates from a man aged 18 to 29 with biphenotypic leukemia. Some clones in this sample may be carry-over from other donors' samples. CDR3 region: CASSIVLAGGSSYNEQFF. As DNA, the CDR3 is TGTGCCAGTAGTATAGTACTAGCGGGGGGAAGCTCCTACAATGAGCAGTTCTTC.